What follows is one T cell receptor beta chain and its context. The antigen is not known. This record belongs to a study of cytomegalovirus exposure and HLA in healthy donors. Study-wide points: Earlier analysis yielded a pattern in which most TCR beta V segments were productive about 87% or about 30% of the time. Both high specificity and high sensitivity reportedly marked the classifier's diagnosis of cytomegalovirus status. For presence/absence analyses, sequencing depth was assumed to be roughly uniform across donors. A later analysis, which compared TCR beta chains of equal frequency, found the HLA-associated ones more clonally expanded.

V was trimmed by 4 bases and J by 1 base, leaving 11 bases between them. This CDR3 is built from 14 residues. Germline-derived CDR1 and CDR2 are SGHRS and YFSETQ. PCR used 60 Vbeta primers and 13 Jbeta primers. Sequencing was performed with immunoSEQ multiplex PCR; in TCRdb, only in-frame clones are kept and a portion is missing. The sample consists of hundreds of thousands of clones, around 76% of them appearing once. The chain joins TRBV5-1 to TRBJ1-1; weak D call: TRBD1 (5 bases). This sequence was found in a man younger than 30 in good health and CMV-seronegative. Sequencing used PBMCs. The CDR3 sequence: CASSPGAANTEAFF. CDR3 sequence (DNA): TGCGCCAGCAGCCCTGGGGCGGCGAACACTGAAGCTTTCTTT.